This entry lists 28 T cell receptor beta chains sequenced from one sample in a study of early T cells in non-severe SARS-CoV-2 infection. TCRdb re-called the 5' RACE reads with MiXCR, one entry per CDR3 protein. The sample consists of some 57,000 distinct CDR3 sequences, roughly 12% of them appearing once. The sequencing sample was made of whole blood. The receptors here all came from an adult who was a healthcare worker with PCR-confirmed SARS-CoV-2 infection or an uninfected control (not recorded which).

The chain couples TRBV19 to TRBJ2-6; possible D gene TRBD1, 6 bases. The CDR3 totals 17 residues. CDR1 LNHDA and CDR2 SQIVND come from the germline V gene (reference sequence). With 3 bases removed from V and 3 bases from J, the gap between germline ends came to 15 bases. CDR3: CASSITSRGGGANVLTF. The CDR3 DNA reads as TGTGCCAGTAGTATCACCTCCAGGGGCGGTGGGGCCAACGTCCTGACTTTC. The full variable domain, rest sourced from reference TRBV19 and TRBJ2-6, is DGGITQSPKYLFRKEGQNVTLSCEQNLNHDAMYWYRQDPGQGLRLIYYSQIVNDFQKGDIAEGYSVSREKKESFPLTVTSAQKNPTAFYLCASSITSRGGGANVLTFGAGSRLTVL.

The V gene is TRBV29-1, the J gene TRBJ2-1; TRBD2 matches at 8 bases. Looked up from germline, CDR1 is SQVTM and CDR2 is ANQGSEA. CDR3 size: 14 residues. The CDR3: CSLAGSSGNNEQFF. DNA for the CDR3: TGCAGTCTTGCAGGGAGTAGCGGGAACAATGAGCAGTTCTTC.

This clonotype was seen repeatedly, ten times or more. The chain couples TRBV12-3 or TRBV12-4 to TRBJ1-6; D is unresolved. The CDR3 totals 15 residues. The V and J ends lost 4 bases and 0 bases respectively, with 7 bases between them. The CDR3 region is CASSSEGSYNSPLHF. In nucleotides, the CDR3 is TGTGCCAGCAGTTCCGAGGGCTCCTATAATTCACCCCTCCACTTT.

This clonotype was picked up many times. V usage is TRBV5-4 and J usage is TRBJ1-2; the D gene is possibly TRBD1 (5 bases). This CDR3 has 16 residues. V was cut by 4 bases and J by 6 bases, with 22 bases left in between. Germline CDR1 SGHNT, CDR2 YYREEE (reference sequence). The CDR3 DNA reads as TGTGCCAGCAGCACCGGGACGTCGCCTAAGATAGATGGCTACACCTTC. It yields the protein CASSTGTSPKIDGYTF.

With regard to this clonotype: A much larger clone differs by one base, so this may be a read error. CDR3 DNA sequence: TGTGCCAGCAGGAGAGGGACGGCTGCAACTAATGAAAAACTGTTATTT. This sequence encodes CASRRGTAATNEKLLF. This sequence joins TRBV7-2 and TRBJ1-4; weak D call: TRBD1 (5 bases). Germline CDR1 reads SGHTA; CDR2 reads FQGNSA. The CDR3 length is 16 residues.

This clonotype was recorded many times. The CDR3 nucleotides are TGTGCCTGGAGTGTTCTGGCCCATACGGGCTACACCTTC. Translation: CAWSVLAHTGYTF. The V call is TRBV30, the J call TRBJ1-2, with no clear D. V lost 0 bases and J 8 bases, leaving 13 bases between the germline ends. CDR3 length: 13 residues. Germline values: CDR1 GTSNPN, CDR2 SVGIG (reference sequence).

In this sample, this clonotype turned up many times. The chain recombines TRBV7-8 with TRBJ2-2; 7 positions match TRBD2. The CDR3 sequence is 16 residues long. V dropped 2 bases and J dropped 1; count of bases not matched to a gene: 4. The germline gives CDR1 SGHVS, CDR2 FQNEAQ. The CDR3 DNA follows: TGTGCCAGCAGCTTATACAGCGGGGTGAACACCGGGGAGCTGTTTTTT. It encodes CASSLYSGVNTGELFF.

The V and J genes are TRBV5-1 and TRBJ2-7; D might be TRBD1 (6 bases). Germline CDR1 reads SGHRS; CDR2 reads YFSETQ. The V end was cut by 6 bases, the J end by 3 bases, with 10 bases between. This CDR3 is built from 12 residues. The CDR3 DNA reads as TGCGCCAGCACGGACAGAAACTACGAGCAGTACTTC. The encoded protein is CASTDRNYEQYF. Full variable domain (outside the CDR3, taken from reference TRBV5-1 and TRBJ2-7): KAGVTQTPRYLIKTRGQQVTLSCSPISGHRSVSWYQQTPGQGLQFLFEYFSETQRNKGNFPGRFSGRQFSNSRSEMNVSTLELGDSALYLCASTDRNYEQYFGPGTRLTVT.

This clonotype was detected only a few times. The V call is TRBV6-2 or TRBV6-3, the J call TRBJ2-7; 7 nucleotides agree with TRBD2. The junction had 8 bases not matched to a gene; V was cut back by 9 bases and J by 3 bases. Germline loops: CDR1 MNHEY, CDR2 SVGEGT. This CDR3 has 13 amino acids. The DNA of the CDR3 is TGTGCCAGTCGGCATGGACTAGTCTACGAGCAGTACTTC. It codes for CASRHGLVYEQYF.

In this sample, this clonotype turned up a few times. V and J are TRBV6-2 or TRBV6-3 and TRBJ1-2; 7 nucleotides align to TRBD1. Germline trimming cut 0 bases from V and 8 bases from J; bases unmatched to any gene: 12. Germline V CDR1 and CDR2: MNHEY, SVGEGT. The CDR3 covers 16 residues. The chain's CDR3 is CASSYSPTGPIPGYTF. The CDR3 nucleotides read TGTGCCAGCAGTTACTCTCCGACAGGGCCTATCCCGGGCTACACCTTC.

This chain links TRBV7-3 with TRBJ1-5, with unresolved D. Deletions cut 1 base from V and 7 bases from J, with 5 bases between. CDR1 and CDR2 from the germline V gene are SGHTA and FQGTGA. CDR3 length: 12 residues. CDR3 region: CASSLKGQPQHF. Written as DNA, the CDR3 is TGTGCCAGCAGCTTAAAGGGCCAGCCCCAGCATTTT.

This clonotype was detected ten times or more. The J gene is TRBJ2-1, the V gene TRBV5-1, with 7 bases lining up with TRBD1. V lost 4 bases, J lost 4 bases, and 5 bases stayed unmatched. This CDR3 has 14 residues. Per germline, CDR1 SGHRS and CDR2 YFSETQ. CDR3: CASSPPTGYNEQFF. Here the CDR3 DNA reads TGCGCCAGCAGCCCACCGACAGGGTACAATGAGCAGTTCTTC.

The DNA of the CDR3 is TGTGCCACCCAGGGGGTCGGATCTGGGGCCAACGTCCTGACTTTC. Its translation is CATQGVGSGANVLTF. The gene calls are TRBV6-2 or TRBV6-3 and TRBJ2-6; 7 nucleotides line up with TRBD1. Trimming at V came to 10 bases and at J to 1 base, leaving 7 bases not matched to a gene. Germline V gene lookup returns CDR1 MNHEY and CDR2 SVGEGT. This CDR3 contains 15 residues.

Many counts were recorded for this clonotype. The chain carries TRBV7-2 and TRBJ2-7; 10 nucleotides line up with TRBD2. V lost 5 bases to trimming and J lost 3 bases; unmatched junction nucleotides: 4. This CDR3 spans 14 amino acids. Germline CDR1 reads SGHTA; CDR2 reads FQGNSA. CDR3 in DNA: TGTGCCAGCAGCCGCGCTAGCGGGAGCTACGAGCAGTACTTC. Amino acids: CASSRASGSYEQYF. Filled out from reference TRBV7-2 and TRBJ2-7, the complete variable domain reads GAGVSQSPSNKVTEKGKDVELRCDPISGHTALYWYRQSLGQGLEFLIYFQGNSAPDKSGLPSDRFSAERTGGSVSTLTIQRTQQEDSAVYLCASSRASGSYEQYFGPGTRLTVT.

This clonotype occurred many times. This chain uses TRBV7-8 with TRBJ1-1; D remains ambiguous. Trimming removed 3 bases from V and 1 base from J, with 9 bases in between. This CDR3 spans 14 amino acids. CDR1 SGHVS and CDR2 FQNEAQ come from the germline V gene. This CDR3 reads CASSLPGPNTEAFF. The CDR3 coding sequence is TGTGCCAGCAGCTTGCCAGGCCCGAACACTGAAGCTTTCTTT.

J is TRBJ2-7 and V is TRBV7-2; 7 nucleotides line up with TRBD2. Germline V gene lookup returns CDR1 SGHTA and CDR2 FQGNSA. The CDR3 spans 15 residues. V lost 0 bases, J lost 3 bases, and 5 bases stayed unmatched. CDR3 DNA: TGTGCCAGCAGCTTAGCTCCGACTAGCAGCTACGAGCAGTACTTC. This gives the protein CASSLAPTSSYEQYF.

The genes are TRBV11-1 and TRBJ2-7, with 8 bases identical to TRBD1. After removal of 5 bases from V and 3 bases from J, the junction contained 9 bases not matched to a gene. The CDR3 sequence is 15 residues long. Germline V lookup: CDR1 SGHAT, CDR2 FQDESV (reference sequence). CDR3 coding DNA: TGTGCCAGCAGCCAGGGACAGGCGGAAAACTACGAGCAGTACTTC. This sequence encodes CASSQGQAENYEQYF. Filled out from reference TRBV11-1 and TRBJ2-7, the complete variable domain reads EAEVAQSPRYKITEKSQAVAFWCDPISGHATLYWYRQILGQGPELLVQFQDESVVDDSQLPKDRFSAERLKGVDSTLKIQPAELGDSAMYLCASSQGQAENYEQYFGPGTRLTVT.

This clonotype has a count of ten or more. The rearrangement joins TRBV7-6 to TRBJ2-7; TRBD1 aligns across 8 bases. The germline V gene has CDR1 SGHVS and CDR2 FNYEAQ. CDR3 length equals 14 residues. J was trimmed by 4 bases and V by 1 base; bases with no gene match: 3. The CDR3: CASSLDRGTYEQYF. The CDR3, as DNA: TGTGCCAGCAGCTTAGACAGGGGGACTTACGAGCAGTACTTC.

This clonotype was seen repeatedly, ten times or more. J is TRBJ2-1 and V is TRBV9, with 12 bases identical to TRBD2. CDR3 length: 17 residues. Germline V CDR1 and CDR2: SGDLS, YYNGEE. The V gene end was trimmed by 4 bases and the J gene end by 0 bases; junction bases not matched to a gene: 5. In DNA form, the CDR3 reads TGTGCCAGCAGCACTAGCGGGAGGATCAGCTCCTACAATGAGCAGTTCTTC. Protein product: CASSTSGRISSYNEQFF.

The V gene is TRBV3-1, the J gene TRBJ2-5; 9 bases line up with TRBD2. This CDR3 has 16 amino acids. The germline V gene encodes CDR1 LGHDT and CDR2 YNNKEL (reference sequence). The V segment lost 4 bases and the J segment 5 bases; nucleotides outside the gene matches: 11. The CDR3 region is CASSLGGGAYEETQYF. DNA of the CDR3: TGTGCCAGCAGCCTTGGCGGGGGGGCATACGAGGAGACCCAGTACTTC.

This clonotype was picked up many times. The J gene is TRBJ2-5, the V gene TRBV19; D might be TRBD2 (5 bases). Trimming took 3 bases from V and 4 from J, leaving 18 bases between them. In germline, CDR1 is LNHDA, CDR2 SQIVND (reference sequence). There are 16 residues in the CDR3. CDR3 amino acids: CASSIGGGRRLETQYF. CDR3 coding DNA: TGTGCCAGTAGTATTGGTGGCGGGCGAAGGTTAGAGACCCAGTACTTC.

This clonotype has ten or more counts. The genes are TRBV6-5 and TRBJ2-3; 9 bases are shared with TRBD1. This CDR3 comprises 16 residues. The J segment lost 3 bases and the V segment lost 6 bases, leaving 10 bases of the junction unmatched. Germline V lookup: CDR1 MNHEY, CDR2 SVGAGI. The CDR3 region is CASRRQGGLTTDTQYF. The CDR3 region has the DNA TGTGCCAGCAGACGACAGGGGGGATTGACTACAGATACGCAGTATTTT.

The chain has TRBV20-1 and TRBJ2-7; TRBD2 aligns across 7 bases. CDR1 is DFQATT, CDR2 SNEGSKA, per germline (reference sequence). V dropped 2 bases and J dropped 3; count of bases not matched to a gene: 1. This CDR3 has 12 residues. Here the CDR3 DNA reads TGCAGTGCTAGAAGGGACTACTACGAGCAGTACTTC. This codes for CSARRDYYEQYF.

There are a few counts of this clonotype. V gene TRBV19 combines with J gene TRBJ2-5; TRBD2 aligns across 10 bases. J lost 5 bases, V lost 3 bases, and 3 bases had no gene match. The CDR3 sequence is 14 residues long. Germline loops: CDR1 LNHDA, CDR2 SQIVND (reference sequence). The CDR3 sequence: CASSIPSGSETQYF. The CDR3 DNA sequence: TGTGCCAGTAGTATCCCTAGCGGGAGCGAGACCCAGTACTTC.

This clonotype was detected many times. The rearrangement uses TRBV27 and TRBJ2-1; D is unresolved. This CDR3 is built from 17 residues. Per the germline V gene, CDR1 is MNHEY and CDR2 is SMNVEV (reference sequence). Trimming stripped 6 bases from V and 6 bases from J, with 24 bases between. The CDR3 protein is CASRSAGSLATFNEQFF. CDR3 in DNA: TGTGCCAGCAGATCAGCCGGGTCACTGGCTACCTTCAATGAGCAGTTCTTC.

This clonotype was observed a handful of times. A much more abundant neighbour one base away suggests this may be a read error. This CDR3 reads CASSRGRGAGANVPTF. The CDR3, as DNA: TGTGCCAGCTCACGGGGGCGAGGGGCTGGGGCCAACGTCCCGACTTTC. J is TRBJ2-6 and V is TRBV18, with TRBD1 as a possible D gene (6 bases). The CDR3 sequence is 16 residues long. CDR1 is KGHSH, CDR2 LQKENI, per germline.

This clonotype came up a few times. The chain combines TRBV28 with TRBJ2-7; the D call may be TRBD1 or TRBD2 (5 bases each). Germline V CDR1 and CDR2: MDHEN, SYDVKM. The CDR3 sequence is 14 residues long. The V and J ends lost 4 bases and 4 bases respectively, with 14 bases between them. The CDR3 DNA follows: TGTGCCAGCAGTTCCCCTTGGGACGGTTACGAGCAGTACTTC. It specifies CASSSPWDGYEQYF.

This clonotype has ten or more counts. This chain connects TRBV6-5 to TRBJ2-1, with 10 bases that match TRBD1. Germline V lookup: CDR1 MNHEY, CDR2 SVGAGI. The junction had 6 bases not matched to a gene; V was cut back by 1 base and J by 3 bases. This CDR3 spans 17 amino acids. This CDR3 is CASSYYRRTGGYNEQFF. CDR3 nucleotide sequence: TGTGCCAGCAGTTACTACCGACGGACAGGGGGCTACAATGAGCAGTTCTTC.